One and the same sample provided the 10 T cell receptor beta chains below, sequenced in a study of CD8+ T cells in alopecia areata (dated by TCRdb to the late 2010s). Receptors were amplified or captured by the immunoSEQ multiplex PCR assay. RNA was extracted from all samples and reverse transcribed into cDNA, which served as template for TCR sequencing. TCRdb holds this immuneACCESS table with in-frame rearrangements only. Some clones are missing; in checked studies, unresolved V genes explain under half, and the rest has no known cause. The table for this sample lists 98,000 or so clones; approximately 59% of them were counted only once. Around 20% of the sample belongs to the ten largest clones. What was sequenced was CD8+ T cells sorted from blood. These receptors originate from a human donor in good health.

In this sample, this clone turned up a few times. The rearrangement links TRBV29-1 to TRBJ2-7; D may match TRBD1 or TRBD2 (5 bases each). This CDR3 is built from 15 residues. CDR1 and CDR2 from the germline V gene are SQVTM and ANQGSEA. The ends were cut back, 8 bases at V and 4 bases at J, with 24 bases in the middle. The CDR3 bases are TGCAGCCATTACGCAAACGGGGACGAACGGTACGAGCAGTACTTC. This codes for CSHYANGDERYEQYF.

In this sample, this clone turned up a few times. This chain links TRBV29-1 with TRBJ2-1; 9 positions agree with TRBD2. Germline lookup yields CDR1 SQVTM and CDR2 ANQGSEA. The CDR3 covers 12 residues. The CDR3 is CTWGLANDEQFF. For the CDR3, the DNA is TGCACCTGGGGACTAGCCAACGATGAGCAGTTCTTC.

DNA of the CDR3: TGTGCCAGCAGCCCACGACTAGCGGAGAACACCGGGGAGCTGTTTTTT. Encoded protein: CASSPRLAENTGELFF. The V and J genes are TRBV5-6 and TRBJ2-2; 9 nucleotides align to TRBD2. Germline V lookup: CDR1 SGHDT, CDR2 YYEEEE. This CDR3 has 16 residues. Trimming cost V 4 bases and J 1 base; bases outside gene matches: 5.

The V and J genes are TRBV7-8 and TRBJ1-6, with D possibly being TRBD1 (6 bases). Germline V gene sequence: CDR1 SGHVS, CDR2 FQNEAQ. This CDR3 is built from 15 residues. Trimming took off 5 bases at V and 9 bases at J, with 17 bases between the two ends. The CDR3 DNA reads TGTGCCAGCAGCCCTAAGGGGTCAGGGGCTTCACCCCTCCACTTT. This gives the protein CASSPKGSGASPLHF.

This clone was seen a few times. The rearrangement uses TRBV29-1 and TRBJ1-2; D unresolved. V lost 3 bases and J 7 bases, leaving 12 bases between the germline ends. The CDR3 loop spans 12 amino acids. The germline CDR1 and CDR2 sequences are SQVTM and ANQGSEA. This CDR3 is CSVDSWSLGYTF. CDR3 sequence (DNA): TGCAGCGTTGACAGCTGGTCGCTTGGCTACACCTTC.

Concerning this clone: One junction end disagrees with the germline gene, perhaps due to a read error. CDR3 DNA sequence: TGCGCCAGCAGGCAAGCCACAGGGTTGGGTGAAAAACTGTTTTTT. This codes for CASRQATGLGEKLFF. The chain employs TRBV4-1 and TRBJ1-4, with D maybe TRBD1 (6 bases). CDR3 length: 15 amino acids. In germline, CDR1 is MGHRA, CDR2 YSYEKL.

This chain links TRBV4-3 with TRBJ2-1; D is unclear. V was shortened by 0 bases and J by 1 base, with 7 bases between the two germline ends. CDR3 length equals 15 residues. Germline V gene lookup returns CDR1 LGHNA and CDR2 YSLEER. In DNA, the CDR3 is TGCGCCAGCAGCCAAGATGAGGCGTCCTACAATGAGCAGTTCTTC. Its protein is CASSQDEASYNEQFF.

The chain joins TRBV6-6 to TRBJ1-1, with TRBD1 matching over 7 bases. The CDR3 runs 13 residues. The J segment lost 7 bases and the V segment lost 10 bases, leaving 12 bases of the junction unmatched. CDR1 and CDR2 (germline): MNHNY, SVGAGI (reference sequence). The DNA of the CDR3 is TGTGCCATCAGACAGGGCCTTATTTTTGAAGCTTTCTTT. Its protein product is CAIRQGLIFEAFF.

V and J are TRBV6-1 and TRBJ1-2; D not certain. The CDR3 spans 17 residues. The germline V and J ends were trimmed by 2 bases and 6 bases, with 22 bases remaining between them. The V gene's germline CDR1 is MNHNS and CDR2 SASEGT. The CDR3 bases are TGTGCCAGCAGTGAACTACGAGGTCCGACGGCTAGTGATGGCTACACCTTC. Encoded protein: CASSELRGPTASDGYTF.

V usage is TRBV19 and J usage is TRBJ2-5; no clear D. V shed 3 bases and J shed 5 bases, with 13 bases lying between them. The CDR3 covers 14 residues. CDR1 and CDR2 from the germline V gene are LNHDA and SQIVND (reference sequence). This CDR3 is CASSIRWGLETQYF. CDR3 coding DNA: TGTGCCAGTAGTATCCGGTGGGGATTGGAGACCCAGTACTTC. Looking up the rest from reference TRBV19 and TRBJ2-5 gives the full variable domain: DGGITQSPKYLFRKEGQNVTLSCEQNLNHDAMYWYRQDPGQGLRLIYYSQIVNDFQKGDIAEGYSVSREKKESFPLTVTSAQKNPTAFYLCASSIRWGLETQYFGPGTRLLVL.